These 29 T cell receptor beta chains were all obtained from the same sample, sequenced in a study of blood T cell repertoires in COVID-19. Sequencing used immunoSEQ multiplex PCR; TCRdb keeps in-frame clones, though not all of them. Of fewer than 200,000 clones detected, around nine tenths appear once; the ten largest clones hold under 3%. Material: peripheral blood. The receptor set was obtained from a woman aged 80 or over with COVID-19, enrolled during active disease.

V gene TRBV6-5 combines with J gene TRBJ2-4; weak D call: TRBD1 (5 bases). The germline V gene has CDR1 MNHEY and CDR2 SVGAGI. This CDR3 is built from 12 residues. Trimming pared 8 bases from V and 9 bases from J, leaving 14 bases between. CDR3 DNA sequence: TGTGCCAGCGGGGCCTTCTCTGGCATTCAGTACTTC. This sequence encodes CASGAFSGIQYF.

The J gene is TRBJ1-3, the V gene TRBV4-2, with 7 bases lining up with TRBD1. Germline V gene sequence: CDR1 LGHNA, CDR2 YNFKEQ. CDR3 length: 15 amino acids. V lost 5 bases and J lost 0; bases outside the gene matches: 4. CDR3 in amino acids: CASSYTGVSGNTIYF. The CDR3 region has the DNA TGTGCCAGCAGCTACACAGGGGTCTCTGGAAACACCATATATTTT.

This clone was found once. The V and J genes are TRBV10-3 and TRBJ2-7; 8 bases map to TRBD2. There are 14 residues in the CDR3. In germline, CDR1 is ENHRY, CDR2 SYGVKD. Trimming took 10 bases from V and 4 from J; bases not matched to a gene: 12. The CDR3 DNA sequence: TGTGCCACCAAATCAGCGGGAGACTCGTACGAGCAGTACTTC. It translates to CATKSAGDSYEQYF.

The rearrangement links TRBV5-1 to TRBJ2-5, with D possibly matching TRBD2 (5 bases). The CDR3 is 16 residues long. The germline gives CDR1 SGHRS, CDR2 YFSETQ. V was shortened by 4 bases and J by 5 bases, with 21 bases between the two germline ends. The CDR3 coding sequence is TGCGCCAGCAGCCCCCAAAATACGGGGTTGGGGGAGACCCAGTACTTC. Its protein product is CASSPQNTGLGETQYF.

The V call is TRBV12-5, the J call TRBJ2-3; perhaps TRBD2 as D (5 bases). The CDR3 spans 13 residues. Germline CDR1 and CDR2: LGHNT and FRNRAP. Trimming removed 6 bases at V and 3 bases at J, with 10 bases between. CDR3 residues: CASGKGLTDTQYF. The CDR3, as DNA: TGTGCTAGTGGAAAAGGACTGACAGATACGCAGTATTTT.

This clone was counted only a few times. The V gene is TRBV11-3, the J gene TRBJ2-1; 12 positions agree with TRBD2. V shed 1 base and J 6 bases; nucleotides not matched to a gene: 1. This CDR3 contains 15 residues. Germline V gives CDR1 SGHNT, CDR2 YENEEA. The DNA of the CDR3 is TGTGCCAGCAGCTTAGGGACTAGCGGGACCAATGAGCAGTTCTTC. Its translation is CASSLGTSGTNEQFF.

V gene TRBV27 combines with J gene TRBJ1-2; unclear D gene. The V end was cut by 6 bases, the J end by 11 bases, with 16 bases between. This CDR3 comprises 12 residues. Germline V CDR1 and CDR2: MNHEY, SMNVEV (reference sequence). The CDR3 region has the DNA TGTGCCAGCAGACCATCGGGTGGCACTTACACCTTC. This gives the protein CASRPSGGTYTF.

The chain links TRBV5-4 to TRBJ2-3; 10 nucleotides align to TRBD2. This CDR3 is 15 amino acids long. The V and J ends lost 4 bases and 6 bases, in that order; junction bases with no gene match: 8. Germline CDR1 and CDR2: SGHNT and YYREEE (reference sequence). The chain's CDR3 is CASSPGTSAGDTQYF. In DNA form, the CDR3 reads TGTGCCAGCAGCCCCGGGACTAGCGCCGGGGATACGCAGTATTTT.

This CDR3 reads CASSTGQLIQPQHF. The CDR3 nucleotides read TGTGCCAGCAGTACGGGACAGTTAATTCAGCCCCAGCATTTT. V is TRBV28 and J is TRBJ1-5; 7 bases map to TRBD1. V trimming: 5 bases; J trimming: 6 bases; junction bases outside the gene matches: 7. The CDR3 totals 14 residues. Per germline, CDR1 MDHEN and CDR2 SYDVKM. The variable domain in full, with the rest retrieved from reference TRBV28 and TRBJ1-5, is DVKVTQSSRYLVKRTGEKVFLECVQDMDHENMFWYRQDPGLGLRLIYFSYDVKMKEKGDIPEGYSVSREKKERFSLILESASTNQTSMYLCASSTGQLIQPQHFGDGTRLSIL.

The CDR3 loop reads CASSLRGDEQYF. The CDR3, as DNA: TGTGCCAGCAGTTTACGGGGGGACGAGCAGTACTTC. This rearrangement joins TRBV27 to TRBJ2-7; 7 nucleotides align to TRBD2. CDR1 and CDR2 (germline): MNHEY, SMNVEV (reference sequence). The CDR3 runs 12 residues. After removal of 2 bases from V and 5 bases from J, the junction contained 0 bases not matched to a gene.

The chain couples TRBV4-2 to TRBJ1-2, with 7 bases lining up with TRBD1. Losses at the gene ends were 0 bases for V and 5 bases for J; bases not matched to a gene: 9. Germline loops: CDR1 LGHNA, CDR2 YNFKEQ. The CDR3 has 16 amino acids. The CDR3 nucleotides are TGTGCCAGCAGCCAAGATGAACAGGGGACGATTTATGGCTACACCTTC. Amino acids: CASSQDEQGTIYGYTF.

This chain uses TRBV5-1 with TRBJ2-2; 14 bases line up with TRBD2. This CDR3 is 19 amino acids long. V was pared by 3 bases and J by 1 base, with 8 bases of the junction left unmatched. Germline lookup yields CDR1 SGHRS and CDR2 YFSETQ. CDR3 residues: CASSSRLAGGLRNTGELFF. In nucleotides, the CDR3 is TGCGCCAGCAGCTCGAGACTAGCGGGAGGGCTCCGGAACACCGGGGAGCTGTTTTTT.

The rearrangement joins TRBV6-5 to TRBJ2-7; 7 bases align to TRBD1. The V gene end was trimmed by 0 bases and the J gene end by 5 bases; junction bases not matched to a gene: 4. CDR1 and CDR2 (germline): MNHEY, SVGAGI. The CDR3 length is 14 residues. The chain's CDR3 is CASSYSQGEHEQYF. In nucleotides, the CDR3 is TGTGCCAGCAGTTACTCCCAGGGGGAACACGAGCAGTACTTC.

V is TRBV7-3 and J is TRBJ1-6; D is ambiguous. CDR1 is SGHTA and CDR2 is FQGTGA in the germline V gene. The CDR3 has 15 amino acids. Deletions cut 1 base from V and 4 bases from J, with 8 bases between. Written as DNA, the CDR3 is TGTGCCAGCAGCTTAAAGCCGGGGTATAATTCACCCCTCCACTTT. Translated: CASSLKPGYNSPLHF.

This chain connects TRBV10-3 to TRBJ1-1, with D maybe TRBD1 (5 bases). The CDR3 length is 13 residues. The germline CDR1 and CDR2 sequences are ENHRY and SYGVKD. The V end lost 6 bases, the J end lost 6 bases, and 14 bases lay between the germline ends. CDR3: CAIRGRVPSEAFF. In DNA form, the CDR3 reads TGTGCCATCAGAGGCAGGGTCCCCTCTGAAGCTTTCTTT.

The genes are TRBV27 and TRBJ2-1, with TRBD2 identical over 8 bases. Germline V gene lookup returns CDR1 MNHEY and CDR2 SMNVEV (reference sequence). Trimming at V came to 6 bases and at J to 9 bases, leaving 16 bases not matched to a gene. The CDR3 contains 16 residues. The CDR3 spells CASRYGGGTINSEQFF. The DNA of the CDR3 is TGTGCCAGCAGATACGGGGGGGGGACAATTAATAGTGAGCAGTTCTTC.

This chain uses TRBV5-1 with TRBJ1-3; 7 bases line up with TRBD1. Germline V gives CDR1 SGHRS, CDR2 YFSETQ. This CDR3 spans 17 amino acids. V shed 0 bases, J shed 4 bases, and the junction held 10 bases outside the gene matches. CDR3 region: CASSLAPDRAGGNTIYF. The CDR3 coding sequence is TGCGCCAGCAGCTTGGCTCCCGACAGGGCTGGAGGAAACACCATATATTTT.

The J gene is TRBJ1-1, the V gene TRBV11-2; the D is unclear. Germline CDR1 is SGHAT and CDR2 is FQNNGV. There are 15 residues in the CDR3. V was trimmed by 0 bases and J by 8 bases, leaving 16 bases between them. The CDR3 here is CASSLDPPRREEAFF. The CDR3 bases are TGTGCCAGCAGCTTAGACCCGCCCCGCCGGGAAGAAGCTTTCTTT.

The chain recombines TRBV18 with TRBJ1-5; D uncertain. This CDR3 is 14 amino acids long. Germline CDR1 KGHSH, CDR2 LQKENI. V was pared by 2 bases and J by 8 bases, with 13 bases between. The CDR3 sequence: CASSPMGGSEPQHF. The CDR3 DNA is TGTGCCAGCTCACCAATGGGAGGGAGTGAGCCCCAGCATTTT.

The chain links TRBV2 to TRBJ2-7; D is unresolved. V gave up 4 bases and J gave up 7 bases, with 11 bases separating them. Germline CDR1 reads SNHLY; CDR2 reads FYNNEI. CDR3 size: 12 residues. CDR3 nucleotides: TGTGCCAGCAGTGTCCAGCGAGGAGAGCAGTACTTC. Its translation: CASSVQRGEQYF.

The chain couples TRBV27 to TRBJ1-6, with a weak D call TRBD1 (5 bases). Germline V gene data show CDR1 as MNHEY and CDR2 as SMNVEV (reference sequence). V lost 4 bases and J lost 4, with 20 bases in between. This CDR3 contains 18 residues. CDR3 residues: CASSYLRGERTYNSPLHF. As DNA, the CDR3 is TGTGCCAGCAGTTACCTCCGGGGGGAGAGGACTTATAATTCACCCCTCCACTTT.

This clone was observed a few times. The same CDR3 is also encoded by other DNA sequences in this sample. V usage is TRBV28 and J usage is TRBJ2-7; unclear D gene. Between the trimmed V and J ends, which lost 3 bases and 3 bases, there was a span of 6 bases. The germline V gene has CDR1 MDHEN and CDR2 SYDVKM. This CDR3 is built from 12 residues. The CDR3 here is CASSFSFYEQYF. CDR3 DNA: TGTGCCAGCAGTTTCTCCTTCTACGAGCAGTACTTC.

This chain links TRBV4-3 with TRBJ1-6; 7 bases fit TRBD1. The CDR3 has 16 amino acids. The junction had 10 bases not matched to a gene; V was cut back by 2 bases and J by 9 bases. Germline loops: CDR1 LGHNA, CDR2 YSLEER. In DNA form, the CDR3 reads TGCGCCAGCAGCCAATCGTCCGGGACAGCTGTTTCACCCCTCCACTTT. As protein: CASSQSSGTAVSPLHF.

The chain recombines TRBV19 with TRBJ2-7; TRBD2 agrees at 8 bases. The junction had 8 bases not matched to a gene; V was cut back by 5 bases and J by 2 bases. Germline lookup yields CDR1 LNHDA and CDR2 SQIVND (reference sequence). This CDR3 has 15 amino acids. DNA of the CDR3: TGTGCCAGTAGTCTCCACTTTAGCGGGGCCTACGAGCAGTACTTC. It codes for CASSLHFSGAYEQYF.

This sequence joins TRBV7-9 and TRBJ1-1; D is unresolved. The CDR3 has 12 amino acids. The germline CDR1 and CDR2 sequences are SEHNR and FQNEAQ (reference sequence). Deletions cut 5 bases from V and 3 bases from J, with 7 bases between. As DNA, the CDR3 is TGTGCCAGCAGCCTACGGGACACTGAAGCTTTCTTT. Translation gives CASSLRDTEAFF. The full variable domain, in which reference TRBV7-9 and TRBJ1-1 provide the parts outside the CDR3, is DTGVSQNPRHKITKRGQNVTFRCDPISEHNRLYWYRQTLGQGPEFLTYFQNEAQLEKSRLLSDRFSAERPKGSFSTLEIQRTEQGDSAMYLCASSLRDTEAFFGQGTRLTVV.

J is TRBJ1-1 and V is TRBV28; no clear D. V was clipped by 7 bases and J by 7 bases, with 13 bases between them. The CDR3 extends over 12 amino acids. CDR1 MDHEN and CDR2 SYDVKM come from the germline V gene. CDR3 in amino acids: CASTERTYEAFF. CDR3 sequence (DNA): TGTGCCAGCACTGAAAGGACTTATGAAGCTTTCTTT. The full variable domain, completed using reference TRBV28 and TRBJ1-1, is DVKVTQSSRYLVKRTGEKVFLECVQDMDHENMFWYRQDPGLGLRLIYFSYDVKMKEKGDIPEGYSVSREKKERFSLILESASTNQTSMYLCASTERTYEAFFGQGTRLTVV.

The chain uses TRBV3-1 (or the pseudogene TRBV3-2) and TRBJ2-2; TRBD1 matches 7 bases. CDR1 and CDR2 from the germline V gene are LGHDT and YNNKEL (reference sequence). V lost 10 bases, J lost 6 bases, and 11 bases stayed unmatched. This CDR3 has 14 amino acids. CDR3 sequence: CATIRQGGSGELFF. The CDR3 region has the DNA TGTGCCACCATTAGACAGGGTGGGTCCGGGGAGCTGTTTTTT.

This clone has just one count. This chain uses TRBV7-2 with TRBJ1-2; maybe TRBD1 (6 bases). Germline V lookup: CDR1 SGHTA, CDR2 FQGNSA. Trimming removed 5 bases from V and 4 bases from J, with 17 bases in between. The CDR3 sequence is 15 residues long. The CDR3 region has the DNA TGTGCCAGCAGCCAAGACAGGACAATACTCTATGGCTACACCTTC. Amino acid sequence: CASSQDRTILYGYTF.

DNA of the CDR3: TGTGCCTCGGGAACATATTTAGCTAACTATGGCTACACCTTC. Residues: CASGTYLANYGYTF. The J gene is TRBJ1-2, the V gene TRBV6-9; D call uncertain. The length of the CDR3 is 14 residues. Germline lookup yields CDR1 MNHGY and CDR2 SVAAGI. Trimming removed 11 bases from V and 0 bases from J, with 16 bases in between.